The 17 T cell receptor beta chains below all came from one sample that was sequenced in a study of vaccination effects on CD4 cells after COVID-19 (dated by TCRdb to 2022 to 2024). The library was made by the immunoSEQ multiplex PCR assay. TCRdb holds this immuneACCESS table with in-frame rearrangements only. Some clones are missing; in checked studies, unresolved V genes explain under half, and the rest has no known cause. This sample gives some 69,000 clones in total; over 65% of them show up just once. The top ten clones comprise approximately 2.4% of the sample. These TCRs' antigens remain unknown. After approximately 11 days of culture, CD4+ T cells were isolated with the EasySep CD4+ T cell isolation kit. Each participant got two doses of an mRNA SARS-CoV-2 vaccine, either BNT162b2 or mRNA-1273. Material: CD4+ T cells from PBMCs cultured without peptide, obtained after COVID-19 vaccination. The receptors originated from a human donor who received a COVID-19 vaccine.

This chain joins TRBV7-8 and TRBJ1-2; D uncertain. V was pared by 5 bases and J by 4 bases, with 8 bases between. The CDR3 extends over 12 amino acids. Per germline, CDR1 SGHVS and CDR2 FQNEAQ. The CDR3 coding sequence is TGTGCCAGCAGCCTCACCCTCTATGGCTACACCTTC. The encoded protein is CASSLTLYGYTF.

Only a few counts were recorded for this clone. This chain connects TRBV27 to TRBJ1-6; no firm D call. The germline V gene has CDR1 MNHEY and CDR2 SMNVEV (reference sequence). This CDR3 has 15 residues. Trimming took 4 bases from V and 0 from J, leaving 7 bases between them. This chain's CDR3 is CASSYSSSYNSPLHF. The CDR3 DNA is TGTGCCAGCAGTTACTCATCCTCCTATAATTCACCCCTCCACTTT.

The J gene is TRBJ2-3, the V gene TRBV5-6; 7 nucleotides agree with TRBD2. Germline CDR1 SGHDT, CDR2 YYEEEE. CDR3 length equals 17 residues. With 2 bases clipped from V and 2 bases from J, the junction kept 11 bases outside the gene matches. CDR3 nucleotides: TGTGCCAGCAGCTTCAAAGGAGGGCTAGCGGACACAGATACGCAGTATTTT. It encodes CASSFKGGLADTDTQYF.

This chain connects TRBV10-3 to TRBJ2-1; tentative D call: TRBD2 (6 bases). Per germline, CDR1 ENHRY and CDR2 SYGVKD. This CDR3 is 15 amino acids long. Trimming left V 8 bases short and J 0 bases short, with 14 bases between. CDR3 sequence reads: CAIHRGGDSYNEQFF. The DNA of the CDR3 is TGTGCCATCCACCGGGGAGGCGACTCCTACAATGAGCAGTTCTTC.

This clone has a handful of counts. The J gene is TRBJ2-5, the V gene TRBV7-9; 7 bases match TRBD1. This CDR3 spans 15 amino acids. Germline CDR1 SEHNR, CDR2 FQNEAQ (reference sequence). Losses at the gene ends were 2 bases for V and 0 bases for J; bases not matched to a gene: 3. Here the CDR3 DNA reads TGTGCCAGCAGCTTACTGGGACAGAACCAAGAGACCCAGTACTTC. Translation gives CASSLLGQNQETQYF. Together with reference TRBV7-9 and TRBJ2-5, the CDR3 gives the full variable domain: DTGVSQNPRHKITKRGQNVTFRCDPISEHNRLYWYRQTLGQGPEFLTYFQNEAQLEKSRLLSDRFSAERPKGSFSTLEIQRTEQGDSAMYLCASSLLGQNQETQYFGPGTRLLVL.

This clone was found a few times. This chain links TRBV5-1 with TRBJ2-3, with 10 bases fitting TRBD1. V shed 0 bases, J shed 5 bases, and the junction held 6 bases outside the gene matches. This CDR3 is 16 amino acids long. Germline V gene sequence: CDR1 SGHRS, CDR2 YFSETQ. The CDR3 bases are TGCGCCAGCAGCTTGGTGAGGGACAGGGGAAGAGATACGCAGTATTTT. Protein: CASSLVRDRGRDTQYF.

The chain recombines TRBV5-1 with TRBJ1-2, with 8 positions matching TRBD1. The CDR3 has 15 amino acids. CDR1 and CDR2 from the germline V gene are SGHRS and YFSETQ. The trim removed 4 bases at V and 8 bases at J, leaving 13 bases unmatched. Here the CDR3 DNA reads TGCGCCAGCAGCCCTCAGATGACAGGGGCTGGGGGCTACACCTTC. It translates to CASSPQMTGAGGYTF.

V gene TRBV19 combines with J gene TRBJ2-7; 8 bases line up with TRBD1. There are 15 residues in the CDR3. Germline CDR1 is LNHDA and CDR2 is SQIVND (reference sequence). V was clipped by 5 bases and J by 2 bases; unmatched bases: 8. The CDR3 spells CASSLRPGGAYEQYV. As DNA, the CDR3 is TGTGCCAGTAGTCTCCGGCCAGGGGGCGCCTACGAGCAGTACGTC.

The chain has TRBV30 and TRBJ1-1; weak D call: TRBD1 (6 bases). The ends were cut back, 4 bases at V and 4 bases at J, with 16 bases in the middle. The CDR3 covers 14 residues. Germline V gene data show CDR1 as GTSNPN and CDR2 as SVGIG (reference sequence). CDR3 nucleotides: TGTGCCTGGAACAGTCGGGGGGCTAGCACTGAAGCTTTCTTT. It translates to CAWNSRGASTEAFF.

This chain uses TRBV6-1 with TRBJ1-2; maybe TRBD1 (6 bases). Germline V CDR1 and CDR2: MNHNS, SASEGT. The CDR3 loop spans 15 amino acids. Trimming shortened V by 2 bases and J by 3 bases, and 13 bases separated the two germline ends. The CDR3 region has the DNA TGTGCCAGCAGTGAATCGGCCGGACAGCACTATGGCTACACCTTC. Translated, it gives CASSESAGQHYGYTF.

In DNA form, the CDR3 reads TGTGCCAGCTCACCGGGGCCCGGACAGCACAACTATGGCTACACCTTC. Protein: CASSPGPGQHNYGYTF. The V call is TRBV18, the J call TRBJ1-2, with D perhaps matching TRBD1 (6 bases). This CDR3 has 16 amino acids. Germline lookup yields CDR1 KGHSH and CDR2 LQKENI. The germline V and J ends were trimmed by 3 bases and 2 bases, with 16 bases remaining between them.

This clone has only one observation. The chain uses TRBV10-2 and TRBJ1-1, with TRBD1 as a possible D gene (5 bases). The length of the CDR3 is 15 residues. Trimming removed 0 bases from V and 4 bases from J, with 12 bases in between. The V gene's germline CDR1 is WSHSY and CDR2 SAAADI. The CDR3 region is CASSESSRRGTEAFF. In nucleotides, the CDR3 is TGCGCCAGCAGTGAGTCGTCGCGGAGGGGCACTGAAGCTTTCTTT.

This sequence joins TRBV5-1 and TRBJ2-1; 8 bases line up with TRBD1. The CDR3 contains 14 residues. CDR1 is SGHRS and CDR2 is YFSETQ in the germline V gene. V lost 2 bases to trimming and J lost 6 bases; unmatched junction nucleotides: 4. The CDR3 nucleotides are TGCGCCAGCAGCTTAAGTACAGGGGGCAATGAGCAGTTCTTC. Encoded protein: CASSLSTGGNEQFF.

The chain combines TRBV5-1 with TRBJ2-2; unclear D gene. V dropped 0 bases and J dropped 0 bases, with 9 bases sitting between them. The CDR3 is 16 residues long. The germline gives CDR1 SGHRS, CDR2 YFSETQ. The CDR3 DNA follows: TGCGCCAGCAGCTTGGATCCTGCAGCGAACACCGGGGAGCTGTTTTTT. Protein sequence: CASSLDPAANTGELFF.

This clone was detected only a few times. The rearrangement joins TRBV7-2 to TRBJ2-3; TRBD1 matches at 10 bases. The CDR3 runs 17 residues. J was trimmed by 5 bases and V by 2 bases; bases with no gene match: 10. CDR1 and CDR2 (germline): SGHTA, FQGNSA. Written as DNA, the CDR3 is TGTGCCAGCAGCTTACGGGAAAGACAGGGGGCGAGAGATACGCAGTATTTT. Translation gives CASSLRERQGARDTQYF.

The chain's CDR3 is CASSPRLDSGAGADTQYF. The CDR3, as DNA: TGTGCCAGCAGCCCTCGATTAGATAGCGGGGCGGGGGCGGATACGCAGTATTTT. The V call is TRBV9, the J call TRBJ2-3, with 8 bases identical to TRBD2. J gave up 6 bases and V 4 bases, and 19 bases lay outside the gene matches. The CDR3 length is 18 residues. Germline V gene lookup returns CDR1 SGDLS and CDR2 YYNGEE.

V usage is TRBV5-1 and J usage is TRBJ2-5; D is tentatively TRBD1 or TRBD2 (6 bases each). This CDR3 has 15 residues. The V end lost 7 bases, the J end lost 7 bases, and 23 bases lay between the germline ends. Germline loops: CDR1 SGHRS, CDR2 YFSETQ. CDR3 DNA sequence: TGCGCCAGCTACTCCGGCAGGGGAGGTGAGTGGACCCAGTACTTC. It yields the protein CASYSGRGGEWTQYF.